The 5 T cell receptor beta chains given below trace back to one sample, sequenced in a study of blood T cell repertoires in COVID-19. Profiled with immunoSEQ multiplex PCR; TCRdb holds only in-frame clones, not every one. The repertoire has 70,000 to 90,000 clones, over 80% of them found once; the top ten carry about an eighth. The sequenced material came from peripheral blood. Receptors were obtained from a human donor in a cohort sampled during active COVID-19.

This chain joins TRBV7-6 and TRBJ1-4; 7 bases align to TRBD1. This CDR3 is built from 13 residues. Per germline, CDR1 SGHVS and CDR2 FNYEAQ. Trimming removed 5 bases from V and 7 bases from J; junction bases left unmatched: 4. The CDR3: CASSRGQFEKLFF. CDR3 in DNA: TGTGCCAGCAGCCGGGGACAGTTTGAAAAACTGTTTTTT.

This chain uses TRBV29-1 with TRBJ2-2, with TRBD2 as a possible D gene (6 bases). CDR3 size: 12 residues. The germline gives CDR1 SQVTM, CDR2 ANQGSEA. Between the trimmed V and J ends, which lost 5 bases and 7 bases, there was a span of 11 bases. CDR3 in DNA: TGCAGCGTTCGGGGGTCTGGCGGGGAGCTGTTTTTT. Its translation is CSVRGSGGELFF.

The sample holds a few counts of this clone. The chain is built from TRBV20-1 and TRBJ2-1, with 8 bases fitting TRBD2. The V gene's germline CDR1 is DFQATT and CDR2 SNEGSKA (reference sequence). V shed 6 bases, J shed 6 bases, and the junction held 4 bases outside the gene matches. The CDR3 extends over 12 amino acids. This CDR3 is CSASSGINEQFF. CDR3 in DNA: TGCAGTGCCAGTAGCGGGATCAATGAGCAGTTCTTC.

The chain combines TRBV19 with TRBJ2-1; unclear D gene. With 5 bases removed from V and 1 base from J, the gap between germline ends came to 15 bases. Germline CDR1 and CDR2: LNHDA and SQIVND (reference sequence). There are 16 residues in the CDR3. CDR3 sequence reads: CASSPSVDPSYNEQFF. Here the CDR3 DNA reads TGTGCCAGTAGTCCTTCCGTAGATCCTTCCTACAATGAGCAGTTCTTC.

The chain uses TRBV6-5 and TRBJ1-1; 8 bases line up with TRBD1. The CDR3 totals 15 residues. Losses at the gene ends were 6 bases for V and 1 base for J; bases not matched to a gene: 7. Germline CDR1 and CDR2: MNHEY and SVGAGI. CDR3 sequence: CASRLNRGENTEAFF. CDR3 in DNA: TGTGCCAGCAGGCTCAACAGGGGGGAGAACACTGAAGCTTTCTTT.